The 4 T cell receptor beta chains reported below all come from one sample, sequenced in a study of cytomegalovirus exposure and HLA in healthy donors. 13 Jbeta primers and 60 Vbeta primers were used for the PCR. Sequencing was performed with immunoSEQ multiplex PCR; in TCRdb, only in-frame clones are kept and a portion is missing. In the table there are about 140,000 clones, around three quarters of which are singletons. The source material was PBMCs. The origin of the receptors is a man aged 40-55 years in good health and CMV-seropositive.

This chain connects TRBV19 to TRBJ1-1; 7 bases match TRBD1. The V gene's germline CDR1 is LNHDA and CDR2 SQIVND (reference sequence). V lost 3 bases to trimming and J lost 0 bases; unmatched junction nucleotides: 4. The CDR3 has 15 amino acids. CDR3 protein: CASSIEGAMNTEAFF. CDR3 coding DNA: TGTGCCAGTAGTATTGAGGGGGCTATGAACACTGAAGCTTTCTTT.

The J gene is TRBJ2-1, the V gene TRBV10-2; 11 bases are a match to TRBD1. In germline, CDR1 is WSHSY, CDR2 SAAADI. The CDR3 has 13 residues. V lost 10 bases to trimming and J lost 9 bases; unmatched junction nucleotides: 8. The CDR3 spells CATRTGGSGEQFF. CDR3 DNA sequence: TGCGCCACCCGGACAGGGGGCTCGGGTGAGCAGTTCTTC.

The rearrangement joins TRBV19 to TRBJ2-1; D perhaps matches TRBD1 (6 bases). The V gene's germline CDR1 is LNHDA and CDR2 SQIVND (reference sequence). Trimming pared 4 bases from V and 7 bases from J, leaving 14 bases between. This CDR3 region has 14 residues. The CDR3 sequence is CASSKTGTRNEQFF. In DNA form, the CDR3 reads TGTGCCAGTAGTAAAACCGGGACAAGGAATGAGCAGTTCTTC.

This chain connects TRBV18 to TRBJ1-3, with D uncertain. Germline V gives CDR1 KGHSH, CDR2 LQKENI. V was cut by 1 base and J by 8 bases, with 9 bases left in between. This CDR3 has 13 amino acids. CDR3 in DNA: TGTGCCAGCTCACCACGGAACGGGGACACCATATATTTT. It is translated as CASSPRNGDTIYF.